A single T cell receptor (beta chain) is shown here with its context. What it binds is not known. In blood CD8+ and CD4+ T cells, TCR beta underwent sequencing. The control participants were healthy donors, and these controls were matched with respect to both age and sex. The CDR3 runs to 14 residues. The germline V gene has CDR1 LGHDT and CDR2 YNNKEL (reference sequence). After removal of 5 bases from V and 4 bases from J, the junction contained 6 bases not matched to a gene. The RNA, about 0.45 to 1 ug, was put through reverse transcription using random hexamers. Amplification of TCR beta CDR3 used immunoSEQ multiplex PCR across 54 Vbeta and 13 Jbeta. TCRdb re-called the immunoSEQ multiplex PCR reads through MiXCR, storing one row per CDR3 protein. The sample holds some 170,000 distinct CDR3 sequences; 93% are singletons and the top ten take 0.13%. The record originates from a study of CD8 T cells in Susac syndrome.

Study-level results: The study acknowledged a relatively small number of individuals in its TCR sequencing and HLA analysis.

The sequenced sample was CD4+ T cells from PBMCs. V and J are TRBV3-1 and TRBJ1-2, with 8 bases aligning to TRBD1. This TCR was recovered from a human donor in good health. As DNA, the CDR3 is TGTGCCAGCAGCACCGGGACAGGAGTCTATGGCTACACCTTC. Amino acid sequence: CASSTGTGVYGYTF.